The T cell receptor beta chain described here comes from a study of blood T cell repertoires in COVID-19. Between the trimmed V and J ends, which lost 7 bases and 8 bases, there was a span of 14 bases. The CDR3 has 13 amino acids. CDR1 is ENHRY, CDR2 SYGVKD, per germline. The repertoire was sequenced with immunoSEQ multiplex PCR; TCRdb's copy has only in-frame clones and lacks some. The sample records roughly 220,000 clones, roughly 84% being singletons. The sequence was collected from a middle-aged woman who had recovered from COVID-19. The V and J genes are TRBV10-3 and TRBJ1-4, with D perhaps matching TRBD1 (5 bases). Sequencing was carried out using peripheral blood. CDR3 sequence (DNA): TGTGCCATCAACTCGCAGGGTGGCGAAAAACTGTTTTTT. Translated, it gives CAINSQGGEKLFF.